This TCR beta chain was retrieved from a study of response to subunit inactivated influenza vaccine. The CDR3 contains 12 residues. Germline CDR1 DFQATT, CDR2 SNEGSKA (reference sequence). Between the trimmed V and J ends, which lost 3 bases and 8 bases, there was a span of 10 bases. One entry per CDR3 protein results from TCRdb running MiXCR on the RT-PCR reads. Of 500,000 to 600,000 distinct CDR3 sequences in the sample, roughly 12% were seen once. This clonotype was observed a handful of times. These data are also associated with another study on T cells expressing NK-cell markers. That paper adds: Production of TCR beta cDNA relied on 5'RACE template switching with UMIs. Underlying the TCR beta repertoires were sorted CD3+CD56+NKG2C+, CD3+CD56+NKG2C- and CD3+CD56-NKG2C+ T cells. With respect to HCMV, most of the eight sequenced donors were seropositive, and one was seronegative. The use of an anti-gamma-delta TCR antibody, which was added in several experiments, restricted sorting to T cells expressing alpha-beta TCR. CD8+ T cells in roughly six donors included dominant NKG2C+ clonotypes at roughly 1.0-7.0%.

The specimen comprised PBMCs from blood, sampled on the day of vaccination. This sequence was found in a man between 50 and 59 years old who received an inactivated influenza vaccine. The chain uses TRBV20-1 and TRBJ1-4; TRBD1 is a possible D gene (5 bases). Here the CDR3 reads CSASGTREKLFF. DNA of the CDR3: TGCAGTGCTAGTGGGACCCGAGAAAAACTGTTTTTT.